This is a list of T cell receptor beta chains from one sample in a study of vaccination and CD4 T cells after COVID-19. TCRdb re-called the PCR reads through MiXCR, storing one row per CDR3 protein. Of several thousand distinct CDR3 sequences in the sample, roughly 44% are singletons; the top ten hold less than 40%. These receptors have no identified antigens. The sequenced sample consisted of CD4+ T cells from blood, cultured in vitro. The receptors were sampled from a human donor in good health. The CDR3 runs from the conserved cysteine through the conserved F or W. The order of the fields is V gene, CDR3 length, J gene, D gene, clone size, CDR3 DNA, CDR3 protein. D genes are given only for firm matches. A clone size is listed for some rows: how often the clone was seen (once, few, many), or a class if it is expanded.

V: TRBV7-7; length: 13; J: TRBJ2-5; D: TRBD1; size: few; DNA: TGTGCCGCAGGACAGGGGGCTAAAGAGACCCAGTACTTC; CDR3: CAAGQGAKETQYF
V: TRBV2; length: 14; J: TRBJ2-5; D: TRBD1; size: .; DNA: TGTGCCAGCAGCGTAACAGGGGGTTCAGAGACCCAGTACTTC; CDR3: CASSVTGGSETQYF
V: TRBV20-1; length: 14; J: TRBJ2-3; D: TRBD1; size: .; DNA: TGCAGCCCTAAGGACAGGGGAAACACAGATACGCAGTATTTT; CDR3: CSPKDRGNTDTQYF
V: TRBV2; length: 13; J: TRBJ1-2; D: .; size: few; DNA: TGTGCCAGCAGTGTATCGACAAACTATGGCTACACCTTC; CDR3: CASSVSTNYGYTF
V: TRBV4-1; length: 13; J: TRBJ2-5; D: .; size: .; DNA: TGCGCCAGCAGCCACGGGTACCAAGAGACCCAGTACTTC; CDR3: CASSHGYQETQYF
V: TRBV2; length: 15; J: TRBJ1-5; D: .; size: .; DNA: TGTGCCAGCAGTGAGAGTGGCTATAGCAATCAGCCCCAGCATTTT; CDR3: CASSESGYSNQPQHF
V: TRBV27; length: 14; J: TRBJ1-1; D: .; size: few; DNA: TGTGCCAGCAGTTTATGGGGGGCAGGCACTGAAGCTTTCTTT; CDR3: CASSLWGAGTEAFF
V: TRBV5-1; length: 14; J: TRBJ1-4; D: TRBD1; size: .; DNA: TGCGCCAGCAGCTTCAGGGGGCTGGACGAAAAACTGTTTTTT; CDR3: CASSFRGLDEKLFF
V: TRBV20-1; length: 15; J: TRBJ1-1; D: .; size: .; DNA: TGCAGTGCCATCCCACCGCTATTCCCAGGCACTGAAGCTTTCTTT; CDR3: CSAIPPLFPGTEAFF
V: TRBV30; length: 11; J: TRBJ2-5; D: .; size: .; DNA: TGTGCCTGGAGTCCTCAAGAGACCCAGTACTTC; CDR3: CAWSPQETQYF
V: TRBV3-1; length: 13; J: TRBJ1-6; D: .; size: few; DNA: TGTGCCAGCAGCCCGGGGGCCAGGTCACCCCTCCACTTT; CDR3: CASSPGARSPLHF
V: TRBV12-3/TRBV12-4; length: 13; J: TRBJ2-5; D: .; size: .; DNA: TGTGCCAGCAGTTTAGGATTATGGGAGACCCAGTACTTC; CDR3: CASSLGLWETQYF
V: TRBV6-1; length: 14; J: TRBJ2-1; D: TRBD1; size: .; DNA: TGTGCCAGCAGGACAGGGGGTCCCTACAATGAGCAGTTCTTC; CDR3: CASRTGGPYNEQFF
V: TRBV6-1; length: 14; J: TRBJ2-7; D: TRBD1; size: few; DNA: TGTGCCAGCAGAGACCACAGGGGCTCCTACGAGCAGTACTTC; CDR3: CASRDHRGSYEQYF
V: TRBV27; length: 15; J: TRBJ2-7; D: TRBD1; size: .; DNA: TGTGCCAGCACCCCGATCGGTGGGGACAGCATAGAGCAGTACTTC; CDR3: CASTPIGGDSIEQYF
V: TRBV5-6; length: 11; J: TRBJ1-1; D: .; size: few; DNA: TGTGCCAGCAGCTTGTACACTGAAGCTTTCTTT; CDR3: CASSLYTEAFF
V: TRBV5-1; length: 14; J: TRBJ2-5; D: .; size: .; DNA: TGCGCCAGCAGCTGGTGGCTCGATTCCGAGACCCAGTACTTC; CDR3: CASSWWLDSETQYF
V: TRBV2; length: 17; J: TRBJ1-5; D: TRBD1; size: .; DNA: TGTGCCAGCCGGAAGCAGGGGGGGGGCTTTTCCAATCAGCCCCAGCATTTT; CDR3: CASRKQGGGFSNQPQHF
V: TRBV12-3/TRBV12-4; length: 17; J: TRBJ1-5; D: .; size: .; DNA: TGTGCCAGCAGCCCCGGGGATGGGGTTGGTATCAATCAGCCCCAGCATTTT; CDR3: CASSPGDGVGINQPQHF
V: TRBV6-5; length: 14; J: TRBJ1-6; D: .; size: .; DNA: TGTGCCAGCAGTTACAACAGGGAACTGGCCCCCCTCCACTTT; CDR3: CASSYNRELAPLHF
V: TRBV6-5; length: 17; J: TRBJ1-6; D: TRBD1; size: .; DNA: TGTGCCAGCAGTTACTCTTCCGGACAGGCCGATAATTCACCCCTCCACTTT; CDR3: CASSYSSGQADNSPLHF
V: TRBV19; length: 13; J: TRBJ2-5; D: .; size: few; DNA: TGTGCCACATACGGAGGGACCCAAGAGACCCAGTACTTC; CDR3: CATYGGTQETQYF
V: TRBV12-3/TRBV12-4; length: 13; J: TRBJ1-1; D: .; size: .; DNA: TGTGCCAGCAGTACGACAGGACGGACTGAAGCTTTCTTT; CDR3: CASSTTGRTEAFF
V: TRBV10-3; length: 12; J: TRBJ1-5; D: TRBD1; size: .; DNA: TGTGCCACGTCAACAGGGGATCAGCCCCAGCATTTT; CDR3: CATSTGDQPQHF
V: TRBV20-1; length: 13; J: TRBJ1-5; D: .; size: .; DNA: TGCAGTGCCCCCGGGGCCTTCAATCAGCCCCAGCATTTT; CDR3: CSAPGAFNQPQHF
V: TRBV4-1; length: 18; J: TRBJ2-3; D: TRBD1; size: .; DNA: TGCGCCAGCAGCCAAAAGTGGAGGGACAGGGGTTTTCCAGATACGCAGTATTTT; CDR3: CASSQKWRDRGFPDTQYF
V: TRBV7-2; length: 14; J: TRBJ2-5; D: .; size: .; DNA: TGTGCCAGCAGCCGAGGAGATAGGAAAGAGACCCAGTACTTC; CDR3: CASSRGDRKETQYF
V: TRBV19; length: 14; J: TRBJ2-5; D: TRBD2; size: few; DNA: TGTGCCAGTAGGGCGGGGGGAGTCCAAGAGACCCAGTACTTC; CDR3: CASRAGGVQETQYF
V: TRBV7-3; length: 14; J: TRBJ1-1; D: .; size: .; DNA: TGTGCCAGCAGCTCCCACGGTGGCAACACTGAAGCTTTCTTT; CDR3: CASSSHGGNTEAFF
V: TRBV2; length: 15; J: TRBJ2-5; D: .; size: .; DNA: TGTGCCAGCAGCCTCGAACGGGCTACGGTGGAGACCCAGTACTTC; CDR3: CASSLERATVETQYF
V: TRBV7-9; length: 12; J: TRBJ2-2; D: .; size: few; DNA: TGTGCCAGCAGCTCAGGGCTAGGGGAGCTGTTTTTT; CDR3: CASSSGLGELFF
V: TRBV4-2; length: 19; J: TRBJ2-7; D: TRBD1; size: .; DNA: TGTGCCAGCAGCCCAGGAAGAGGAGCAGGGGGCACCTACTCCTACGAGCAGTACTTC; CDR3: CASSPGRGAGGTYSYEQYF
V: TRBV25-1; length: 13; J: TRBJ1-5; D: .; size: .; DNA: TGTGCCAACAGTGAACAGGGCGATCAACCCCAGCATTTT; CDR3: CANSEQGDQPQHF
V: TRBV20-1; length: 14; J: TRBJ1-4; D: .; size: few; DNA: TGCAGTGCTGATGGAGGGGCCCTTAATGAAAAACTGTTTTTT; CDR3: CSADGGALNEKLFF
V: TRBV11-1; length: 13; J: TRBJ1-1; D: .; size: .; DNA: TGTGCCAGCATCCACCAGGGGAACACTGAAGCTTTCTTT; CDR3: CASIHQGNTEAFF
V: TRBV6-5; length: 18; J: TRBJ1-2; D: TRBD1; size: .; DNA: TGTGCCAGCAGTTACTCGAACCCTACAGGGGGCAAGGACTATGGCTACACCTTC; CDR3: CASSYSNPTGGKDYGYTF
V: TRBV7-3; length: 15; J: TRBJ1-2; D: .; size: few; DNA: TGTGCCAGCAGCTTAGGGCAGGGGATTGCGGATGGCTACACCTTC; CDR3: CASSLGQGIADGYTF
V: TRBV19; length: 14; J: TRBJ1-1; D: .; size: .; DNA: TGTGCCACCTCCGGGACACGCGCGGGGACTGAAGCTTTCTTT; CDR3: CATSGTRAGTEAFF
V: TRBV11-2; length: 15; J: TRBJ1-6; D: .; size: once; DNA: TGTGCCAGCAGCTGGCAGGGGCCGGATAATTCACCCCTCCACTTT; CDR3: CASSWQGPDNSPLHF
V: TRBV10-1; length: 14; J: TRBJ2-4; D: .; size: few; DNA: TGCGCCAGCAGCGACCGGGACGGCCTTAACATTCAGTACTTC; CDR3: CASSDRDGLNIQYF